This entry lists 19 T cell receptor beta chains sequenced from one sample in a study of blood T cell repertoires in COVID-19. TCRdb's copy holds only in-frame clones and misses some; the assay was immunoSEQ multiplex PCR. The data contain some 410,000 clones, over 75% of them singletons. The sample comprised PBMCs or T cells enriched from blood (not recorded which). The receptors were sampled from a woman in her twenties or thirties with acute COVID-19.

The chain has TRBV18 and TRBJ2-7, with D perhaps TRBD1 (6 bases). Germline CDR1 and CDR2: KGHSH and LQKENI. Trimming cost V 3 bases and J 6 bases, with 18 bases left between them. CDR3 length equals 15 residues. The CDR3 reads CASSPSTGRASEQYF. CDR3 bases: TGTGCCAGCTCACCTAGTACAGGGCGAGCGTCCGAGCAGTACTTC.

J is TRBJ2-7 and V is TRBV7-2, with D maybe TRBD2 (5 bases). V lost 3 bases to trimming and J lost 3 bases, with 15 bases between them. The length of the CDR3 is 15 residues. Germline CDR1 and CDR2: SGHTA and FQGNSA. The CDR3: CASSFLTEGGYEQYF. The CDR3 nucleotides read TGTGCCAGCAGCTTTCTGACCGAAGGAGGCTACGAGCAGTACTTC.

The CDR3 region has the DNA TGTGCCAGTAGTATAGACCGGGAGGGAGGGAACACTGAAGCTTTCTTT. This gives the protein CASSIDREGGNTEAFF. V and J are TRBV19 and TRBJ1-1; D unclear. CDR3 length equals 16 residues. CDR1 is LNHDA, CDR2 SQIVND, per germline (reference sequence). Trimming removed 0 bases at V and 1 base at J, with 12 bases between. Using reference TRBV19 and TRBJ1-1 for the parts outside the CDR3, the full variable domain is DGGITQSPKYLFRKEGQNVTLSCEQNLNHDAMYWYRQDPGQGLRLIYYSQIVNDFQKGDIAEGYSVSREKKESFPLTVTSAQKNPTAFYLCASSIDREGGNTEAFFGQGTRLTVV.

The chain joins TRBV7-9 to TRBJ2-1; 12 nucleotides align to TRBD1. The germline gives CDR1 SEHNR, CDR2 FQNEAQ (reference sequence). The CDR3 covers 17 residues. J was trimmed by 6 bases and V by 1 base; bases with no gene match: 7. The CDR3: CASSLDSGQGAGNEQFF. The CDR3 DNA reads as TGTGCCAGCAGCTTAGACTCGGGACAGGGGGCCGGCAATGAGCAGTTCTTC.

Here the CDR3 reads CSVDEDTDTQYF. CDR3 coding DNA: TGCAGCGTTGATGAGGACACAGATACGCAGTATTTT. V gene TRBV29-1 combines with J gene TRBJ2-3; D uncertain. This CDR3 has 12 residues. Trimming removed 3 bases at V and 2 bases at J, with 6 bases between. Germline V CDR1 and CDR2: SQVTM, ANQGSEA.

This chain connects TRBV30 to TRBJ1-3; maybe TRBD1 (5 bases). The CDR3 is 16 amino acids. V lost 1 base and J 7 bases, leaving 20 bases between the germline ends. Germline V gives CDR1 GTSNPN, CDR2 SVGIG (reference sequence). CDR3 nucleotide sequence: TGTGCCTGGAGTGCCCAAGGGACTGCCTTGTTGAACACCATATATTTT. As protein: CAWSAQGTALLNTIYF.

This sequence joins TRBV30 and TRBJ2-5; 7 nucleotides agree with TRBD1. This CDR3 spans 11 amino acids. Trimming removed 8 bases from V and 2 bases from J; junction bases left unmatched: 2. Germline lookup yields CDR1 GTSNPN and CDR2 SVGIG (reference sequence). The CDR3 DNA is TGTGCCGGACAGGAGCAAGAGACCCAGTACTTC. It specifies CAGQEQETQYF.

This clone appeared a few times. The chain is built from TRBV19 and TRBJ1-6; D is uncertain. The CDR3 sequence is 16 residues long. Germline V gene sequence: CDR1 LNHDA, CDR2 SQIVND (reference sequence). Between the trimmed V and J ends, which lost 6 bases and 0 bases, there was a span of 12 bases. The CDR3 sequence is CASRKTASSYNSPLHF. The CDR3 DNA follows: TGTGCCAGTAGGAAGACTGCGAGCTCCTATAATTCACCCCTCCACTTT.

The count of this clone is one. V gene TRBV5-4 combines with J gene TRBJ1-2, with TRBD1 identical over 9 bases. Germline assignment: CDR1 SGHNT and CDR2 YYREEE (reference sequence). The V gene end was trimmed by 4 bases and the J gene end by 8 bases; junction bases not matched to a gene: 18. CDR3 length: 17 residues. DNA of the CDR3: TGTGCCAGCAGCCAACGAGGACAGGGGATTAGTTGGAGCGGCTACACCTTC. Its protein product is CASSQRGQGISWSGYTF.

A single count supports this clone. The rearrangement joins TRBV5-6 to TRBJ1-5; tentative D call: TRBD1 (5 bases). Germline assignment: CDR1 SGHDT and CDR2 YYEEEE. The CDR3 consists of 14 residues. The V and J ends lost 6 bases and 6 bases respectively, with 16 bases between them. CDR3: CASKAEGRAQPQHF. For the CDR3, the DNA is TGTGCCAGCAAGGCCGAGGGGAGGGCTCAGCCCCAGCATTTT.

The chain has TRBV19 and TRBJ2-3; D gene unclear. From germline, CDR1 is LNHDA and CDR2 SQIVND (reference sequence). Trimming took off 0 bases at V and 0 bases at J, with 7 bases between the two ends. CDR3 length: 15 amino acids. CDR3 nucleotides: TGTGCCAGTAGTATAGATCAGTCCAGCACAGATACGCAGTATTTT. This codes for CASSIDQSSTDTQYF. The full variable domain, rest sourced from reference TRBV19 and TRBJ2-3, is DGGITQSPKYLFRKEGQNVTLSCEQNLNHDAMYWYRQDPGQGLRLIYYSQIVNDFQKGDIAEGYSVSREKKESFPLTVTSAQKNPTAFYLCASSIDQSSTDTQYFGPGTRLTVL.

The chain carries TRBV9 and TRBJ1-4; 9 bases fit TRBD1. V lost 4 bases to trimming and J lost 5 bases; unmatched junction nucleotides: 6. Germline V gene data show CDR1 as SGDLS and CDR2 as YYNGEE. The CDR3 sequence is 15 residues long. The CDR3: CASSTGTGLNEKLFF. CDR3 bases: TGTGCCAGCAGCACAGGGACAGGGCTGAATGAAAAACTGTTTTTT.

Turning to this clone: Other nucleotide sequences from this sample produce the same CDR3. V is TRBV30 and J is TRBJ1-3; no firm D call. V was pared by 0 bases and J by 2 bases, with 8 bases between. CDR1 is GTSNPN and CDR2 is SVGIG in the germline V gene (reference sequence). The CDR3 is 14 residues long. As DNA, the CDR3 is TGTGCCTGGAGTGTGCCCGGGGCTGGAAACACCATATATTTT. It codes for CAWSVPGAGNTIYF.

This clone appeared a few times. The chain joins TRBV18 to TRBJ1-1; a possible D gene is TRBD1 (6 bases). CDR1 is KGHSH and CDR2 is LQKENI in the germline V gene. The CDR3 runs 15 residues. V lost 3 bases and J lost 1, with 12 bases in between. CDR3 nucleotide sequence: TGTGCCAGCTCACCTGCGGACAGATCGAACACTGAAGCTTTCTTT. Its translation: CASSPADRSNTEAFF.

The chain carries TRBV7-6 and TRBJ2-1; 12 bases map to TRBD2. This CDR3 spans 16 amino acids. Losses at the gene ends were 4 bases for V and 3 bases for J; bases not matched to a gene: 4. Germline values: CDR1 SGHVS, CDR2 FNYEAQ. In nucleotides, the CDR3 is TGTGCCAGCAGCTCAGGACTAGCGGGAAACTACAATGAGCAGTTCTTC. Its translation is CASSSGLAGNYNEQFF.

The J gene is TRBJ1-6, the V gene TRBV7-2; TRBD1 aligns across 10 bases. Looked up from germline, CDR1 is SGHTA and CDR2 is FQGNSA. This CDR3 has 18 residues. J gave up 4 bases and V 0 bases, and 6 bases lay outside the gene matches. CDR3 DNA: TGTGCCAGCAGCTTAGCCGGGGACAGGGGTTATTATAATTCACCCCTCCACTTT. Protein: CASSLAGDRGYYNSPLHF.

In its sample, this clone was seen once. V gene TRBV5-6 combines with J gene TRBJ2-1, with D perhaps TRBD1 (6 bases). CDR1 and CDR2 (germline): SGHDT, YYEEEE. The CDR3 spans 15 residues. The germline V and J ends were trimmed by 4 bases and 0 bases, with 11 bases remaining between them. The CDR3 region has the DNA TGTGCCAGCAGCGGCGCAGGGGCCTCCTACAATGAGCAGTTCTTC. Its protein is CASSGAGASYNEQFF. The full variable domain, rest sourced from reference TRBV5-6 and TRBJ2-1, is DAGVTQSPTHLIKTRGQQVTLRCSPKSGHDTVSWYQQALGQGPQFIFQYYEEEERQRGNFPDRFSGHQFPNYSSELNVNALLLGDSALYLCASSGAGASYNEQFFGPGTRLTVL.

In its sample, this clone was seen a few times. This chain uses TRBV11-2 with TRBJ2-2; D is possibly TRBD2 (7 bases). The germline gives CDR1 SGHAT, CDR2 FQNNGV. V dropped 5 bases and J dropped 5 bases, with 15 bases sitting between them. The CDR3 totals 15 residues. The CDR3 coding sequence is TGTGCCAGCAGCCGGACTAGGGGGGAAACCGGGGAGCTGTTTTTT. Its translation: CASSRTRGETGELFF.

Of note for this clone: Other DNA variants within this sample encode the same CDR3. The genes are TRBV6-2 or TRBV6-3 and TRBJ2-7; D unclear. In germline, CDR1 is MNHEY, CDR2 SVGEGT. The CDR3 is 11 amino acids. V was cut by 3 bases and J by 7 bases, with 7 bases left in between. CDR3 in DNA: TGTGCCAGCAGTTATTCATCAGAGCAGTACTTC. Amino acids: CASSYSSEQYF.